The clone carrying this T cell receptor beta chain was found a few times. The record originates from a study of T cells in localized non-small cell lung cancer. There are 12 residues in the CDR3. Trimming removed 10 bases from V and 5 bases from J, with 14 bases in between. Germline CDR1 MNHGY, CDR2 SAAAGT. Measured with immunoSEQ multiplex PCR; TCRdb has only the in-frame clones, and not every one. The table lists fewer than 1,500 clones, roughly 40% of them singletons. The gene calls are TRBV6-8 and TRBJ1-2; D perhaps matches TRBD1 (5 bases). The sample was lung tumor tissue, taken before any cancer treatment. The TCR sequence derives from a male donor aged 60 or older with stage III lung adenocarcinoma. CDR3 amino acids: CATGRGEYGYTF. In DNA form, the CDR3 reads TGTGCCACAGGTAGAGGGGAGTATGGCTACACCTTC.